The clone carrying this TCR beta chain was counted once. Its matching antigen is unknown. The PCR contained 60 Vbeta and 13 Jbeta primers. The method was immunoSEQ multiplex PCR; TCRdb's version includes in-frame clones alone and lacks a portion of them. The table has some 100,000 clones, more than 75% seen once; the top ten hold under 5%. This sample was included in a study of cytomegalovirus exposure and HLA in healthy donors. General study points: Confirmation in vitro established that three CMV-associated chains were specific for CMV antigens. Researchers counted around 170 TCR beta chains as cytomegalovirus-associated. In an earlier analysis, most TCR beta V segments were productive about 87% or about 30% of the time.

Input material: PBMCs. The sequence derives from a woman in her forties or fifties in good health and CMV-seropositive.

For the CDR3, the DNA is TGTGCCAGCAGTTCCGGGGGCGGGGGCTTTAGGGATGAGCAGTTCTTC. Its translation: CASSSGGGGFRDEQFF. The chain links TRBV27 to TRBJ2-1, with D possibly TRBD2 on 7 matching bases. The V end lost 4 bases, the J end lost 8 bases, and 21 bases lay between the germline ends. The V gene's germline CDR1 is MNHEY and CDR2 SMNVEV (reference sequence). This CDR3 is built from 16 residues.